Listed below are T cell receptor beta chains from one sample, sequenced in a study of untreated major depressive disorder. Sequencing used immunoSEQ multiplex PCR; TCRdb keeps in-frame clones, though not all of them. The sample has some 13,000 clones, about nine tenths seen once. The sequenced sample consisted of CD4+ T cells from PBMCs. Receptors originate from a man under 40 with major depressive disorder. Both conserved end residues are part of each CDR3. A D gene is named only where the DNA matches it firmly. A row's size may be missing; if present it is once, few, many or a size class.

.,.,TRBJ2-2,TRBV11-2,TGTGCCAGCAGCTTAATCTTCTGGAACACCGGGGAGCTGTTTTTT,CASSLIFWNTGELFF
TRBD1,.,TRBJ1-6,TRBV30,TGTGCCTGGAGGACTTACCGGGACAGCTCATATAATTCACCCCTCCACTTT,CAWRTYRDSSYNSPLHF
.,.,TRBJ1-2,TRBV28,TGTGCCAGCAGTTTGGGAGGGCATAGCGGCTACACCTTC,CASSLGGHSGYTF
.,once,TRBJ2-2,TRBV4-1,TGCGCCAGCAGCCAAGAAACGGGGTGGTACACCGGGGAGCTGTTTTTT,CASSQETGWYTGELFF
.,.,TRBJ1-6,TRBV6-5,TGTGCCAGCAGGACTACGGAGTATAATTCACCCCTCCACTTT,CASRTTEYNSPLHF
TRBD1,.,TRBJ1-5,TRBV4-1,TGCGCCAGCAGCTCCCGGGACAGGGTCAATCAGCCCCAGCATTTT,CASSSRDRVNQPQHF
.,.,TRBJ1-1,TRBV5-6,TGTGCCAGCAGCTCACCTCGGCTCTGGACTGAAGCTTTCTTT,CASSSPRLWTEAFF
.,.,TRBJ2-3,TRBV9,TGTGCCAGCAGCGTTGAGGGCGCTCCTACAGATACGCAGTATTTT,CASSVEGAPTDTQYF
.,.,TRBJ1-1,TRBV28,TGTGCCAGCAGTATCTTAGTGGAGGGCACTGAAGCTTTCTTT,CASSILVEGTEAFF
TRBD1,.,TRBJ1-2,TRBV2,TGTGCCAGCAGTGTTGGGACAGGGGGCCTCTATGGCTACACCTTC,CASSVGTGGLYGYTF
.,.,TRBJ2-3,TRBV19,TGTGCCAGTAGTATAGATCGTCTCTCCGCGGATACGCAGTATTTT,CASSIDRLSADTQYF
.,.,TRBJ2-3,TRBV5-6,TGTGCCAGCAGCTTGACTTCCACAGATACGCAGTATTTT,CASSLTSTDTQYF
.,.,TRBJ1-2,TRBV6-5,TGTGCCAGCAGTTCAACTATGTATGGCTACACCTTC,CASSSTMYGYTF